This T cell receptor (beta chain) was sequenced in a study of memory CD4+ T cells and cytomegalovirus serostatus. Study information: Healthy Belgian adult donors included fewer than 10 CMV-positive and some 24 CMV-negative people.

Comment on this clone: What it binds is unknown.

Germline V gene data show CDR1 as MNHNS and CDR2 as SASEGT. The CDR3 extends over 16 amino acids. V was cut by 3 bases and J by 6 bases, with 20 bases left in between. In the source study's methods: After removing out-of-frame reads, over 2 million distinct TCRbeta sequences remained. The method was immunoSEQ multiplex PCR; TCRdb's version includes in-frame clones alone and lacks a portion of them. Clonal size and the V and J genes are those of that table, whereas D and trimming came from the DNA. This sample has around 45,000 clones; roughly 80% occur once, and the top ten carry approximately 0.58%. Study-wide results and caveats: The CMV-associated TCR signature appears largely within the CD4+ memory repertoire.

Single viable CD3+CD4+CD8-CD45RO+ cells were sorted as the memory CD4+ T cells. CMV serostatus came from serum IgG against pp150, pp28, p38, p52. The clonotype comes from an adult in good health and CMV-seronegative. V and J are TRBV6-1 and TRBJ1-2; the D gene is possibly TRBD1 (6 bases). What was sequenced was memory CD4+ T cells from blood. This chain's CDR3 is CASSETPGAPVDGYTF. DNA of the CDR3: TGTGCCAGCAGTGAGACCCCAGGGGCGCCAGTAGATGGCTACACCTTC.